This TCR beta chain was found in a study of identical twins. Overall study results and limits: Cord blood beta clonotypes that were abundant carried fewer insertions, and memory repertoires showed no such trend. Beta out-of-frame sequences displayed a weaker excess of sharing between twins.

Germline CDR1 SQVTM, CDR2 ANQGSEA. CDR3 length equals 11 residues. The V end lost 4 bases, the J end lost 8 bases, and 11 bases lay between the germline ends. A universal primer site arose from template switching, and cDNA bore unique molecular identifiers. Via MiXCR, TCRdb re-called the 5' RACE reads, giving one row per CDR3 protein. Of 640,000 or so distinct CDR3 sequences in the sample, 6.1% were seen once. Each donor (without exception) was a healthy Caucasian. This clonotype showed up many times. Its cognate antigen is unknown. The rearrangement links TRBV29-1 to TRBJ1-2; possible D gene TRBD1, 6 bases. Sequences were obtained from naive T cells sorted from blood. This sequence was found in a man between 18 and 35 years old in good health. The CDR3 sequence: CSVAGERGYTF. The CDR3 DNA reads as TGCAGCGTTGCAGGGGAGAGAGGCTACACCTTC.